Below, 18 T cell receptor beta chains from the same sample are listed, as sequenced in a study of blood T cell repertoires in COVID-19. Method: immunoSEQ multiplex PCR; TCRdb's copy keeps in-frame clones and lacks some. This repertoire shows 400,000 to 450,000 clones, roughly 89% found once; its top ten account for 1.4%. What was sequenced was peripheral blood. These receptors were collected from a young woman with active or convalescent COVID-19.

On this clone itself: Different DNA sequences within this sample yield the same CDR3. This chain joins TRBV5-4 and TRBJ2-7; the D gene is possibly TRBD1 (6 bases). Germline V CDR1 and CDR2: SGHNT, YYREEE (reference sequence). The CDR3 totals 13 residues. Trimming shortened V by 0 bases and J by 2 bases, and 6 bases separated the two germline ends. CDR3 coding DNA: TGTGCCAGCAGCTTGGACAGGGCCTACGAGCAGTACTTC. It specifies CASSLDRAYEQYF.

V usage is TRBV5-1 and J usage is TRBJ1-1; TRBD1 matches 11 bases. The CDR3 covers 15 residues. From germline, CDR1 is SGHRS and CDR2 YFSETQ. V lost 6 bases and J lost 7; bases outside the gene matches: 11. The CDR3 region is CASKPYPGQGVEAFF. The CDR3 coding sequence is TGCGCCAGCAAACCATATCCGGGACAGGGGGTTGAAGCTTTCTTT.

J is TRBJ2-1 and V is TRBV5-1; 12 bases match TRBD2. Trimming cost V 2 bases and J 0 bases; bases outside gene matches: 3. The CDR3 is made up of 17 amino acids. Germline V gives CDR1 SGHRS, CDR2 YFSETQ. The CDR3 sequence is CASSFGLAGSSYNEQFF. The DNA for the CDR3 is TGCGCCAGCAGCTTCGGACTAGCGGGGAGCTCCTACAATGAGCAGTTCTTC.

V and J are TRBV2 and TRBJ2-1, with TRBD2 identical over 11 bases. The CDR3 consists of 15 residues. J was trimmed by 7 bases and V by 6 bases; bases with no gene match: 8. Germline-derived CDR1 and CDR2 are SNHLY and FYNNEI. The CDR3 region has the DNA TGTGCCAGCAGGGAGACTAGCGGGACTGGAAATGAGCAGTTCTTC. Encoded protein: CASRETSGTGNEQFF.

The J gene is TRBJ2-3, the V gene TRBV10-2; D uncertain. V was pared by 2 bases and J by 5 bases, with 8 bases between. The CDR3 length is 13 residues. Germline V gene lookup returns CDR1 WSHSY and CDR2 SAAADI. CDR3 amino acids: CASSESPGDTQYF. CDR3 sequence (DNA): TGCGCCAGCAGTGAGAGCCCGGGAGATACGCAGTATTTT.

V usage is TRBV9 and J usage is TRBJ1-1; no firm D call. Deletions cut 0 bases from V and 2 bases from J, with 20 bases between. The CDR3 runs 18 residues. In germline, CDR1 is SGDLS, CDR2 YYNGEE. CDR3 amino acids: CASSVDGSTIRLNTEAFF. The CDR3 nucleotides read TGTGCCAGCAGCGTAGACGGGTCCACAATCCGTTTAAACACTGAAGCTTTCTTT.

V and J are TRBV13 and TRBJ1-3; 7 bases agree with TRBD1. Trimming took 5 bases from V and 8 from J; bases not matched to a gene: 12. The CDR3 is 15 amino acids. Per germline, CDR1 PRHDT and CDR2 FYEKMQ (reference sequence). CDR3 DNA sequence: TGTGCCAGCAGCCCACCCGCCGGGACAGTCGACACCATATATTTT. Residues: CASSPPAGTVDTIYF.

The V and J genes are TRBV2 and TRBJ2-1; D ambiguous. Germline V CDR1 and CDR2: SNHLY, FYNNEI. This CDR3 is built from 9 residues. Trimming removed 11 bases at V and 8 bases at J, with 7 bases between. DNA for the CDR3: TGTGCCTGCAACTATGAGCAGTTCTTC. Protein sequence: CACNYEQFF.

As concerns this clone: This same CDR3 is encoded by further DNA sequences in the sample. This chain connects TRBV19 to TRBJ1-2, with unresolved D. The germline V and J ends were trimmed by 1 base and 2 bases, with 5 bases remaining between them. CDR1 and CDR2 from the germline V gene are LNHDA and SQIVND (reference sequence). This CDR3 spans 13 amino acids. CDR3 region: CASSIARNYGYTF. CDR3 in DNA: TGTGCCAGTAGTATAGCACGGAACTATGGCTACACCTTC.

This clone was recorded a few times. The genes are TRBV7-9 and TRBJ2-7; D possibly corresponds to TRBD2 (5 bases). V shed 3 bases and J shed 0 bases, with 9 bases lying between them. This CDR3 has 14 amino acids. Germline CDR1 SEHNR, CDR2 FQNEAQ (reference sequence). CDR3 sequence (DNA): TGTGCCAGCAGCTTCGGGAAGAGCTCCTACGAGCAGTACTTC. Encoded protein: CASSFGKSSYEQYF. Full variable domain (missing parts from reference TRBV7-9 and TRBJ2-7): DTGVSQNPRHKITKRGQNVTFRCDPISEHNRLYWYRQTLGQGPEFLTYFQNEAQLEKSRLLSDRFSAERPKGSFSTLEIQRTEQGDSAMYLCASSFGKSSYEQYFGPGTRLTVT.

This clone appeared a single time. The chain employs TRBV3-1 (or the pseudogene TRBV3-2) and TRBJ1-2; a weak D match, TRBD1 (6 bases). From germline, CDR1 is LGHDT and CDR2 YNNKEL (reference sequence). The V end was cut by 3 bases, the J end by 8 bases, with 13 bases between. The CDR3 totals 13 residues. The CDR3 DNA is TGTGCCAGCAGCCACGACAGGCGAGTCGGCTACACCTTC. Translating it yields CASSHDRRVGYTF.

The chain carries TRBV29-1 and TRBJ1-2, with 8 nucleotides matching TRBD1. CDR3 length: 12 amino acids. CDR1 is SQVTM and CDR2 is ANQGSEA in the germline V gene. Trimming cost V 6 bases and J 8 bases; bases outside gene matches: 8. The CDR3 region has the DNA TGCAGCGTACCCGGCCAGGGGGCAGGCTACACCTTC. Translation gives CSVPGQGAGYTF.

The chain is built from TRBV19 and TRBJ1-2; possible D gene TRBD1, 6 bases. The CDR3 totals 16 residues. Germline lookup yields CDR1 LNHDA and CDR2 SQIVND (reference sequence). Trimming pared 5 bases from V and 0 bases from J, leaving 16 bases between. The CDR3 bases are TGTGCCAGTAGTCTTTATTGGGACAACTCTAACTATGGCTACACCTTC. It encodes CASSLYWDNSNYGYTF.

CDR3 in DNA: TGTGCCAGCAGTTTTTCCCGGGACAGGGGGGCCGGGGAGCTGTTTTTT. Residues: CASSFSRDRGAGELFF. This rearrangement joins TRBV6-5 to TRBJ2-2, with TRBD1 matching 11 bases. The CDR3 is made up of 16 amino acids. The V gene end was trimmed by 4 bases and the J gene end by 6 bases; junction bases not matched to a gene: 7. In germline, CDR1 is MNHEY, CDR2 SVGAGI.

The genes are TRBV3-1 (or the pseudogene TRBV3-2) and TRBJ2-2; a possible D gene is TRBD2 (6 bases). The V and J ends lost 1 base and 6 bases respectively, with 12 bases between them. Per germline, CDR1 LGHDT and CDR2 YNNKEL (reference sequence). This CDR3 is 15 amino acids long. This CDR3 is CASSQAGVRSGELFF. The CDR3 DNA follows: TGTGCCAGCAGCCAAGCGGGGGTCCGCTCCGGGGAGCTGTTTTTT.

As DNA, the CDR3 is TGTGCCAGCAGTGAATCGGGGACAGGGCTTATATCCTACGAGCAGTACTTC. It codes for CASSESGTGLISYEQYF. This sequence joins TRBV25-1 and TRBJ2-7; 9 nucleotides line up with TRBD1. The ends lost 1 base at V and 1 base at J; junction bases unmatched: 8. The CDR3 is 17 residues long. Germline-derived CDR1 and CDR2 are MGHDK and SYGVNS.

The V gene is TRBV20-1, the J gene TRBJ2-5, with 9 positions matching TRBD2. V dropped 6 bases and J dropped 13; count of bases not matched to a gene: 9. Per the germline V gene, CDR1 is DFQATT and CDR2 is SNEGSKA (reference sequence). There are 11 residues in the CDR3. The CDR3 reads CSATGLAGMYF. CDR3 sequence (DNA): TGCAGTGCAACCGGGCTAGCGGGGATGTACTTC.

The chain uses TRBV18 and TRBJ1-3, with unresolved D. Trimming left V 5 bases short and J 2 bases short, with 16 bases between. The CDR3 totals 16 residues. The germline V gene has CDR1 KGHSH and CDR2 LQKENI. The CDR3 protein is CASSSAGIFPGNTIYF. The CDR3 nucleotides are TGTGCCAGCTCATCGGCGGGGATTTTTCCTGGAAACACCATATATTTT.